This entry lists 14 T cell receptor beta chains sequenced from one sample in a study of identical twins. MiXCR, run by TCRdb on the 5' RACE reads, gives a single entry per CDR3 protein. The sample consists of around 300,000 distinct CDR3 sequences, 8% to 9% of them appearing once. These data were also reused for a study on yellow fever vaccine responses in identical twins.

Sequencing was carried out using memory (CD45RO+) T cells sorted from blood. Every receptor here comes from a woman under 30 in good health.

At least ten counts were recorded for this clonotype. This chain joins TRBV6-1 and TRBJ2-5; tentatively, D is TRBD1 (5 bases). With 1 base removed from V and 0 bases from J, the gap between germline ends came to 15 bases. The length of the CDR3 is 17 residues. CDR1 is MNHNS and CDR2 is SASEGT in the germline V gene. In DNA form, the CDR3 reads TGTGCCAGCAGTGAAGTGCAGGGTATGGCTAACCAAGAGACCCAGTACTTC. Encoded protein: CASSEVQGMANQETQYF.

The CDR3 here is CATSDLQGAKETQYF. DNA for the CDR3: TGTGCCACCAGTGATTTGCAGGGGGCAAAAGAGACCCAGTACTTC. The chain links TRBV24-1 to TRBJ2-5; 8 bases map to TRBD1. Germline lookup yields CDR1 KGHDR and CDR2 SFDVKD. J lost 3 bases, V lost 0 bases, and 2 bases had no gene match. The CDR3 spans 15 residues.

This clonotype occurred a few times. V and J are TRBV5-1 and TRBJ2-1, with D perhaps matching TRBD2 (5 bases). Trimming left V 4 bases short and J 7 bases short, with 18 bases between. This CDR3 region has 15 residues. Germline V lookup: CDR1 SGHRS, CDR2 YFSETQ. CDR3 in amino acids: CASSPENPSSNEQFF. The CDR3 DNA is TGCGCCAGCAGCCCAGAAAACCCTAGCAGTAATGAGCAGTTCTTC.

This clonotype has at least ten counts. The chain carries TRBV12-3 or TRBV12-4 and TRBJ1-1; D possibly corresponds to TRBD1 (6 bases). The CDR3 runs to 13 residues. Trimming pared 8 bases from V and 4 bases from J, leaving 14 bases between. CDR3 loop: CASAGAWGTEAFF. As DNA, the CDR3 is TGTGCCAGCGCGGGGGCTTGGGGCACTGAAGCTTTCTTT.

This clonotype was detected many times. The rearrangement links TRBV7-9 to TRBJ2-7, with TRBD1 matching over 8 bases. CDR1 SEHNR and CDR2 FQNEAQ come from the germline V gene (reference sequence). The V and J ends lost 5 bases and 3 bases, in that order; junction bases with no gene match: 6. The CDR3 runs to 14 residues. DNA of the CDR3: TGTGCCAGCAGCATCGGGACAGGAGACTACGAGCAGTACTTC. It translates to CASSIGTGDYEQYF.

This clonotype was seen many times. This chain connects TRBV5-1 to TRBJ2-4, with no clear D. Looked up from germline, CDR1 is SGHRS and CDR2 is YFSETQ. V was cut by 0 bases and J by 0 bases, with 7 bases left in between. This CDR3 spans 15 amino acids. CDR3 amino acids: CASSLASSAKNIQYF. As DNA, the CDR3 is TGCGCCAGCAGCTTGGCGTCGTCAGCCAAAAACATTCAGTACTTC.

This clonotype was detected only a few times. The chain employs TRBV7-9 and TRBJ2-3, with TRBD2 matching over 9 bases. V lost 5 bases, J lost 2 bases, and 5 bases stayed unmatched. Germline CDR1 is SEHNR and CDR2 is FQNEAQ (reference sequence). CDR3 length equals 15 residues. The CDR3 loop reads CASSPAGGATDTQYF. CDR3 nucleotides: TGTGCCAGCAGCCCGGCGGGGGGGGCCACAGATACGCAGTATTTT.

This clonotype was counted at least ten times. The chain carries TRBV6-2 or TRBV6-3 and TRBJ2-7, with D possibly matching TRBD1 (5 bases). V was clipped by 7 bases and J by 2 bases, with 12 bases between them. The CDR3 consists of 13 residues. Germline V gives CDR1 MNHEY, CDR2 SVGEGT. CDR3 residues: CASMTVKTYEQYF. The CDR3 nucleotides read TGTGCCAGCATGACAGTGAAGACCTACGAGCAGTACTTC.

J is TRBJ1-1 and V is TRBV5-1, with D tentatively TRBD1 (6 bases). The CDR3 length is 15 residues. V lost 0 bases to trimming and J lost 5 bases, with 14 bases between them. In germline, CDR1 is SGHRS, CDR2 YFSETQ. The CDR3: CASSLERQGRTEAFF. In nucleotides, the CDR3 is TGCGCCAGCAGCTTGGAGCGGCAGGGGAGGACTGAAGCTTTCTTT.

This clonotype was seen only a few times. The chain combines TRBV5-1 with TRBJ2-2; 8 bases match TRBD1. The J segment lost 5 bases and the V segment lost 6 bases, leaving 6 bases of the junction unmatched. In germline, CDR1 is SGHRS, CDR2 YFSETQ. The CDR3 runs 14 residues. DNA of the CDR3: TGCGCCAGCACCCCGGACAGGGCGACCGGGGAGCTGTTTTTT. Residues: CASTPDRATGELFF.

This clonotype came up many times. This chain links TRBV29-1 with TRBJ2-2, with D possibly matching TRBD1 (5 bases). V lost 1 base, J lost 5 bases, and 11 bases lay in between. The CDR3 is made up of 14 amino acids. Germline V gene data show CDR1 as SQVTM and CDR2 as ANQGSEA. The CDR3 reads CSVEVGQRTGELFF. The CDR3 DNA sequence: TGCAGCGTTGAAGTGGGGCAGAGGACCGGGGAGCTGTTTTTT.

This clonotype was recorded at least ten times. The chain recombines TRBV20-1 with TRBJ1-1; no reliable D call. Germline V gene sequence: CDR1 DFQATT, CDR2 SNEGSKA (reference sequence). The CDR3 covers 13 residues. The germline V and J ends were trimmed by 0 bases and 1 base, with 6 bases remaining between them. The CDR3 coding sequence is TGCAGTGCTAGAGATGGAGGGAACACTGAAGCTTTCTTT. It translates to CSARDGGNTEAFF.

V and J are TRBV2 and TRBJ1-1; D is unclear. Germline V gene sequence: CDR1 SNHLY, CDR2 FYNNEI. The CDR3 totals 12 residues. The V and J ends lost 5 bases and 0 bases respectively, with 4 bases between them. DNA of the CDR3: TGTGCCAGCAGTAACATGAACACTGAAGCTTTCTTT. Amino acids: CASSNMNTEAFF.

The chain uses TRBV2 and TRBJ2-7; D might be TRBD1 or TRBD2, each matching 6 bases. This CDR3 is built from 13 residues. Germline CDR1 is SNHLY and CDR2 is FYNNEI. Trimming took 8 bases from V and 1 from J, leaving 12 bases between them. DNA of the CDR3: TGTGCCAGCGAGGGGGGTAGTTCCTACGAGCAGTACTTC. As protein: CASEGGSSYEQYF.